This T cell receptor (beta chain) was profiled in a study of cytomegalovirus exposure and HLA in healthy donors. Study outcomes and limitations: From TCR beta sequences, most subjects' HLA-A and HLA-B alleles were reportedly predicted accurately. A later analysis reportedly identified an Asian-associated ancestry cluster as carrying fewer N-insertions than the 666-donor mean. In an earlier analysis, productive rearrangement rates for most beta V segments clustered near 90% or 30%.

Turning to this clone: The antigen remains unidentified.

Germline V gives CDR1 MDHEN, CDR2 SYDVKM. There are 15 residues in the CDR3. Trimming took off 5 bases at V and 4 bases at J, with 17 bases between the two ends. The PCR employed 60 Vbeta primers together with 13 Jbeta primers. Measured with immunoSEQ multiplex PCR; TCRdb has only the in-frame clones, and not every one. The sample includes about 110,000 clones, about four fifths seen only once; the top ten take around 2.6%. This chain links TRBV28 with TRBJ1-1; a possible D gene is TRBD1 (5 bases). The clonotype was recovered from a woman aged 18 to 35 in good health and CMV-seronegative. The sample taken for sequencing was PBMCs. The CDR3 nucleotides read TGTGCCAGCAGTAATCATCAGGGCGGTGGCACTGAAGCTTTCTTT. Protein: CASSNHQGGGTEAFF.